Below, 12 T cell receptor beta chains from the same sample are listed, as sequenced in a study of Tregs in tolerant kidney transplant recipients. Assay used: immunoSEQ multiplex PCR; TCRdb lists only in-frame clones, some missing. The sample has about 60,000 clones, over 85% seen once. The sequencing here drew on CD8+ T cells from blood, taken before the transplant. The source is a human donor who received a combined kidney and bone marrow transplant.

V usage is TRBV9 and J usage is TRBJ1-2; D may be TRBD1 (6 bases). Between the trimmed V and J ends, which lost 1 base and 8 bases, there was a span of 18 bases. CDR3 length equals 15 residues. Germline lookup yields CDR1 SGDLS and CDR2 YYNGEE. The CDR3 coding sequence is TGTGCCAGCAGCGTATCGCAGAGACAGGCAAAAGGCTACACCTTC. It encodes CASSVSQRQAKGYTF.

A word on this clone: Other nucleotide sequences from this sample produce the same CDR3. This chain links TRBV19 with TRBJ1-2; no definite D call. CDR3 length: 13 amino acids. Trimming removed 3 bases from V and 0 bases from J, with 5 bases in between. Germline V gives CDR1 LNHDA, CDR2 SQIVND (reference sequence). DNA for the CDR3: TGTGCCAGTAGTATTTCTACTAACTATGGCTACACCTTC. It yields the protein CASSISTNYGYTF.

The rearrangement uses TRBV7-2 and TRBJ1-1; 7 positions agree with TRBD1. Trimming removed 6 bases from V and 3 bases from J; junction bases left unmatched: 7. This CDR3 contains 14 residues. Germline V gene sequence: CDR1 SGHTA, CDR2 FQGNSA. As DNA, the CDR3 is TGTGCCAGCAGTCCGAACAGGGGTGACACTGAAGCTTTCTTT. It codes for CASSPNRGDTEAFF. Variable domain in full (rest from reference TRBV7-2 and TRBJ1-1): GAGVSQSPSNKVTEKGKDVELRCDPISGHTALYWYRQSLGQGLEFLIYFQGNSAPDKSGLPSDRFSAERTGGSVSTLTIQRTQQEDSAVYLCASSPNRGDTEAFFGQGTRLTVV.

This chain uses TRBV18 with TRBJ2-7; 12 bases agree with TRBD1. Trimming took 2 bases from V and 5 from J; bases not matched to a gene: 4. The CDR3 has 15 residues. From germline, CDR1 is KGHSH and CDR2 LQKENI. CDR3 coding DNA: TGTGCCAGCTCACCAGGGACAGGGGGCTACGACGAGCAGTACTTC. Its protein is CASSPGTGGYDEQYF.

The CDR3 sequence: CASSQRTAYNEKLFF. The CDR3 DNA follows: TGCGCCAGCAGCCAGAGGACTGCCTATAATGAAAAACTGTTTTTT. The chain joins TRBV4-3 to TRBJ1-4; D unclear. Germline CDR1 reads LGHNA; CDR2 reads YSLEER. The CDR3 has 15 amino acids. Trimming took off 3 bases at V and 4 bases at J, with 12 bases between the two ends.

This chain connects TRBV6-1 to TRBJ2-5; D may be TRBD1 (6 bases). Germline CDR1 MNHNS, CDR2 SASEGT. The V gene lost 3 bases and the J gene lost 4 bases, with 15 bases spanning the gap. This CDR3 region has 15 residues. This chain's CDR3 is CASSESGVQSETQYF. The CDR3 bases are TGTGCCAGCAGTGAGTCAGGGGTACAATCAGAGACCCAGTACTTC.

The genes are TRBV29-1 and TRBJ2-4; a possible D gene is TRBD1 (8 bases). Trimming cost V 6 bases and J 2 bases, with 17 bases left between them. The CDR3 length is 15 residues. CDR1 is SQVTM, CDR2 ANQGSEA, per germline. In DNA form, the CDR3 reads TGCAGCGTAACAGGGGGGGGTTTAACCAAAAACATTCAGTACTTC. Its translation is CSVTGGGLTKNIQYF.

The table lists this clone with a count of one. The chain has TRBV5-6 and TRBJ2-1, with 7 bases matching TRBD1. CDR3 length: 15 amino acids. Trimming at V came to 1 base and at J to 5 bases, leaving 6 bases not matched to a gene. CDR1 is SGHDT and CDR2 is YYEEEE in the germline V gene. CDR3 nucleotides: TGTGCCAGCAGCTTGCAGCTGACAGGGAACAATGAGCAGTTCTTC. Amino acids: CASSLQLTGNNEQFF.

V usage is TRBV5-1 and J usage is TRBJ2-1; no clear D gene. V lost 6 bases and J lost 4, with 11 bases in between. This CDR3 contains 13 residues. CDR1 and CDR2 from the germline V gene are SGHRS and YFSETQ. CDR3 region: CASMERSYNEQFF. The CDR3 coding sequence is TGCGCCAGCATGGAACGGAGTTACAATGAGCAGTTCTTC. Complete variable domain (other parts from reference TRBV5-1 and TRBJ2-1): KAGVTQTPRYLIKTRGQQVTLSCSPISGHRSVSWYQQTPGQGLQFLFEYFSETQRNKGNFPGRFSGRQFSNSRSEMNVSTLELGDSALYLCASMERSYNEQFFGPGTRLTVL.

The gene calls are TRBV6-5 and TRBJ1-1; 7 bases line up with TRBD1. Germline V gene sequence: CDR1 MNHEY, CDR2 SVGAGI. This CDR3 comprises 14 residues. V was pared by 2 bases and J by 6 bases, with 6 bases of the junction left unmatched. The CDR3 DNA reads TGTGCCAGCAGTTACACTGGACAGGAAGCTGAAGCTTTCTTT. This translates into CASSYTGQEAEAFF.

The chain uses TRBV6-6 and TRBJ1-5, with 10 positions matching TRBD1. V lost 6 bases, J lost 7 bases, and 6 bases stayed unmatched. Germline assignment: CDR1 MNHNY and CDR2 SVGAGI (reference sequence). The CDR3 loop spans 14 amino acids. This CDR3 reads CASSSGTGEQPQHF. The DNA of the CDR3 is TGTGCCAGCAGCTCTGGGACAGGGGAACAGCCCCAGCATTTT.

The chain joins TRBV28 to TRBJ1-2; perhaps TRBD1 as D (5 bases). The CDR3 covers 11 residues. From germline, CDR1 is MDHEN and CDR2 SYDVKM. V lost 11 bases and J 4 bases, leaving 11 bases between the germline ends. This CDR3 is CAGHGIYGYTF. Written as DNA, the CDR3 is TGTGCCGGACACGGAATCTATGGCTACACCTTC.